These T cell receptor beta chains were read from a single sample in a study of blood T cell repertoires in COVID-19. Sequencing used immunoSEQ multiplex PCR; TCRdb keeps in-frame clones, though not all of them. The table records approximately 380,000 clones, approximately 81% of them present only once. Sequencing used peripheral blood. The source of these receptors is a woman between 18 and 29 years old with acute or convalescent COVID-19. Both conserved end residues are part of each CDR3. A D gene is named only where the DNA matches it firmly. Some rows have no size entry. The others give once, few or many, or a class for an expanded clone.

abundance	j_gene	d_gene	v_gene	CDR3aa	CDR3nt
NA	TRBJ1-5	NA	TRBV7-9	CASSLEGDDNQPQHF	TGTGCCAGCAGCTTAGAGGGGGATGACAATCAGCCCCAGCATTTT
NA	TRBJ1-1	TRBD1	TRBV5-6	CASSWGTGGGEAFF	TGTGCCAGCAGCTGGGGAACAGGGGGAGGAGAAGCTTTCTTT
NA	TRBJ2-1	NA	TRBV15	CATSKVREWNEQFF	TGTGCCACCAGCAAGGTTCGGGAGTGGAATGAGCAGTTCTTC
few	TRBJ2-7	NA	TRBV7-2	CASSFKPGLFYEQYF	TGTGCCAGCAGCTTTAAACCGGGACTTTTCTACGAGCAGTACTTC
NA	TRBJ2-3	TRBD1	TRBV3-1/TRBV3-2	CASSQGTGSTDTQYF	TGTGCCAGCAGCCAGGGGACAGGGAGCACAGATACGCAGTATTTT
NA	TRBJ1-1	NA	TRBV2	CASSEQGRNTEAFF	TGTGCCAGCAGTGAACAGGGGAGGAACACTGAAGCTTTCTTT
NA	TRBJ1-1	TRBD1	TRBV7-8	CASSLGGQGALKNTEAFF	TGTGCCAGCAGCTTAGGGGGACAGGGGGCATTGAAGAACACTGAAGCTTTCTTT
NA	TRBJ2-1	NA	TRBV4-1	CASSQGWGGGREQFF	TGCGCCAGCAGCCAAGGTTGGGGAGGGGGGCGTGAGCAGTTCTTC
NA	TRBJ1-2	TRBD1	TRBV30	CAWGQGRGYTF	TGTGCCTGGGGACAGGGTAGGGGCTACACCTTC
NA	TRBJ1-3	TRBD1	TRBV5-6	CASSSGQGAGNTIYF	TGTGCCAGCAGCTCCGGACAGGGGGCCGGAAACACCATATATTTT
NA	TRBJ2-3	NA	TRBV9	CASGSGVKDTQYF	TGTGCCAGCGGGAGTGGGGTAAAGGATACGCAGTATTTT
NA	TRBJ2-7	TRBD1	TRBV28	CASSPGTGFSEQYF	TGTGCCAGCAGTCCCGGGACAGGTTTCTCCGAGCAGTACTTC
NA	TRBJ2-7	TRBD2	TRBV9	CASSVGTSGYEQYF	TGTGCCAGCAGCGTAGGGACTAGCGGCTACGAGCAGTACTTC
NA	TRBJ1-6	TRBD1	TRBV7-9	CASSLETGGASPLHF	TGTGCCAGCAGCTTAGAGACAGGGGGGGCTTCACCCCTCCACTTT
NA	TRBJ2-5	TRBD1	TRBV5-8	CASSIGQGSLYRETQYF	TGTGCCAGCAGCATTGGACAGGGCTCCCTATACCGGGAGACCCAGTACTTC
NA	TRBJ2-5	TRBD1	TRBV9	CASSLGQGGRETQYF	TGTGCCAGCAGCCTTGGACAGGGAGGAAGGGAGACCCAGTACTTC
few	TRBJ2-1	NA	TRBV27	CASTPWGSSDEQFF	TGTGCCAGCACCCCGTGGGGTAGTAGCGATGAGCAGTTCTTC
NA	TRBJ2-1	NA	TRBV5-5	CASSFSTEIVDEQFF	TGTGCCAGCAGCTTCTCCACAGAAATTGTAGATGAGCAGTTCTTC